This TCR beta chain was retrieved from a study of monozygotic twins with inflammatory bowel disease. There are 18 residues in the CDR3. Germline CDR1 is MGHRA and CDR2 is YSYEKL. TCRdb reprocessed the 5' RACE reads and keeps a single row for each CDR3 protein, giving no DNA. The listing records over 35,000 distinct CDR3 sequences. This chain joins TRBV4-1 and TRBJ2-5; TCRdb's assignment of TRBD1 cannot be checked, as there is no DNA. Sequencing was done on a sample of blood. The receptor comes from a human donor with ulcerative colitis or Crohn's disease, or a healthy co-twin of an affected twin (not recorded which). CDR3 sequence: CASSQRDRGSPNEETQYF.